This TCR beta chain was sequenced for a study of shared clonotypes between healthy human individuals. Study details: Donor composition was two women and a few men, aged 18 to 49.

The assay was run at deep level. Clones were read by immunoSEQ multiplex PCR, and TCRdb kept only the in-frame ones, dropping some. The table lists roughly 2 million clones, roughly 95% of them singletons. Germline V gene data show CDR1 as SQVTM and CDR2 as ANQGSEA. Trimming took 4 bases from V and 4 from J, leaving 17 bases between them. The CDR3 consists of 15 residues. The TCR comes from a man in his late teens or twenties in good health. This chain joins TRBV29-1 and TRBJ2-1; D remains unclear. Sequenced material: naive CD4+ T cells sorted from blood. Described subset: CD45RA+ positively selected. CDR3 DNA: TGCAGCGTTGTCTTACGTGGCGGATTTTACAATGAGCAGTTCTTC. Translated: CSVVLRGGFYNEQFF.